One and the same sample provided the 22 T cell receptor beta chains below, sequenced in a study of cytomegalovirus exposure and HLA in healthy donors. PCR was performed using 60 Vbeta and 13 Jbeta primers. Assay: immunoSEQ multiplex PCR; the TCRdb copy retains only in-frame clones and omits some. The sample includes about 70,000 clones, 74% of them seen just once. The specimen sequenced was PBMCs. These receptor sequences come from a human donor in good health.

This clone came up a few times. This chain joins TRBV6-6 and TRBJ2-5; 7 bases agree with TRBD2. Germline CDR1 is MNHNY and CDR2 is SVGAGI (reference sequence). This CDR3 has 16 amino acids. V lost 0 bases to trimming and J lost 3 bases; unmatched junction nucleotides: 7. The CDR3 sequence is CASSYSGGPGEETQYF. In DNA, the CDR3 is TGTGCCAGCAGTTACTCGGGAGGGCCCGGGGAAGAGACCCAGTACTTC.

J is TRBJ2-7 and V is TRBV27, with 9 bases fitting TRBD1. From germline, CDR1 is MNHEY and CDR2 SMNVEV (reference sequence). J gave up 0 bases and V 11 bases, and 8 bases lay outside the gene matches. The CDR3 has 14 amino acids. The CDR3 DNA follows: TGTGCCTCCCAGGACAGGGGAAGCTCCTACGAGCAGTACTTC. This gives the protein CASQDRGSSYEQYF.

This sequence joins TRBV5-4 and TRBJ2-1; 8 bases match TRBD2. The CDR3 has 15 residues. Germline V gene data show CDR1 as SGHNT and CDR2 as YYREEE (reference sequence). Trimming took 0 bases from V and 7 from J; bases not matched to a gene: 6. The CDR3 loop reads CASSLGSGSSNEQFF. Here the CDR3 DNA reads TGTGCCAGCAGCTTGGGGAGCGGGAGCAGTAATGAGCAGTTCTTC.

With respect to this clone: The junction does not match germline at one end; this may be a read error. This specimen includes other DNA sequences encoding the same CDR3. CDR3 sequence reads: CSVEDRTRGDYGYTF. For the CDR3, the DNA is TGCAGCGTTGAAGATCGGACCAGGGGAGACTATGGTTACACCTTC. This chain connects TRBV29-1 to TRBJ1-2; possible D gene TRBD1, 6 bases. CDR1 and CDR2 (germline): SQVTM, ANQGSEA. This CDR3 spans 15 amino acids.

In nucleotides, the CDR3 is TGCGCCAGCAGCTTGTCTACCGGGACTATCTCCTACGAGCAGTACTTC. Translated, it gives CASSLSTGTISYEQYF. The chain has TRBV5-1 and TRBJ2-5; TRBD2 aligns across 7 bases. The J call may be in error: the DNA end matches TRBJ2-7 better. The CDR3 is 16 amino acids. Germline values: CDR1 SGHRS, CDR2 YFSETQ.

This CDR3 is CAWSGGGMDNQPQHF. Written as DNA, the CDR3 is TGTGCCTGGAGTGGCGGGGGAATGGACAATCAGCCCCAGCATTTT. V usage is TRBV30 and J usage is TRBJ1-5, with D perhaps matching TRBD1 (5 bases). Germline CDR1 is GTSNPN and CDR2 is SVGIG (reference sequence). The germline V and J ends were trimmed by 1 base and 3 bases, with 13 bases remaining between them. The CDR3 spans 15 residues.

V and J are TRBV5-5 and TRBJ2-6; no firm D call. Germline values: CDR1 SGHKS, CDR2 YYEKEE (reference sequence). The ends were cut back, 2 bases at V and 0 bases at J, with 6 bases in the middle. CDR3 length: 15 residues. CDR3 nucleotide sequence: TGTGCCAGCAGCTTAATCCTCTCTGGGGCCAACGTCCTGACTTTC. It encodes CASSLILSGANVLTF.

The rearrangement links TRBV6-5 to TRBJ1-2; 8 nucleotides align to TRBD1. V lost 6 bases and J lost 8; bases outside the gene matches: 5. Per the germline V gene, CDR1 is MNHEY and CDR2 is SVGAGI. CDR3 length: 12 amino acids. The CDR3: CASRTGVYGYTF. Here the CDR3 DNA reads TGTGCCAGCAGGACAGGGGTGTACGGCTACACCTTC.

The table lists this clone with a few counts. CDR3 bases: TGTGCCAGCAGCCGGGACAGCTGGCAGCCCCAGCATTTT. It yields the protein CASSRDSWQPQHF. The V gene is TRBV6-6, the J gene TRBJ1-5; 7 bases agree with TRBD1. There are 13 residues in the CDR3. Germline V gene sequence: CDR1 MNHNY, CDR2 SVGAGI (reference sequence). Unmatched junction bases numbered 6, after V lost 6 bases and J lost 7 bases.

The rearrangement links TRBV5-8 to TRBJ1-5; 8 bases line up with TRBD1. The ends lost 1 base at V and 0 bases at J; junction bases unmatched: 6. CDR3 length: 17 residues. Per germline, CDR1 SGHTS and CDR2 YDEGEE. The CDR3 sequence: CASSLRQGAHSNQPQHF. CDR3 DNA: TGTGCCAGCAGCTTGCGGCAGGGGGCTCATAGCAATCAGCCCCAGCATTTT. The full variable domain, in which reference TRBV5-8 and TRBJ1-5 provide the parts outside the CDR3, is EAGVTQSPTHLIKTRGQQATLRCSPISGHTSVYWYQQALGLGLQFLLWYDEGEERNRGNFPPRFSGRQFPNYSSELNVNALELEDSALYLCASSLRQGAHSNQPQHFGDGTRLSIL.

CDR3 DNA: TGTGCCAGCAGTAGAGGTTTGGGACTTTATCCCGAAGCTTTCTTT. As protein: CASSRGLGLYPEAFF. The chain couples TRBV6-5 to TRBJ1-1, with TRBD1 as a possible D gene (5 bases). The CDR3 extends over 15 amino acids. Trimming took off 5 bases at V and 8 bases at J, with 21 bases between the two ends. CDR1 MNHEY and CDR2 SVGAGI come from the germline V gene.

The rearrangement joins TRBV14 to TRBJ1-1; D perhaps matches TRBD1 (6 bases). V was clipped by 0 bases and J by 6 bases, with 11 bases between them. Germline CDR1 SGHDN, CDR2 FVKESK. The CDR3 spans 14 residues. The CDR3 nucleotides read TGTGCCAGCAGCCAAGATTGGGGGCGGGCTGAAGCTTTCTTT. Its translation is CASSQDWGRAEAFF.

The DNA for the CDR3 is TGTGCCACCAGCGGGGGGTGGGGGGAGCTGTTTTTT. Protein: CATSGGWGELFF. The chain uses TRBV15 and TRBJ2-2, with D tentatively TRBD2 (6 bases). The germline gives CDR1 LNHNV, CDR2 YYDKDF (reference sequence). The CDR3 runs 12 residues. Trimming left V 5 bases short and J 8 bases short, with 9 bases between. The complete variable domain, with remaining parts taken from reference TRBV15 and TRBJ2-2, reads DAMVIQNPRYQVTQFGKPVTLSCSQTLNHNVMYWYQQKSSQAPKLLFHYYDKDFNNEADTPDNFQSRRPNTSFCFLDIRSPGLGDTAMYLCATSGGWGELFFGEGSRLTVL.

This sequence joins TRBV5-4 and TRBJ2-1, with TRBD2 as a possible D gene (5 bases). The CDR3 length is 18 residues. Per the germline V gene, CDR1 is SGHNT and CDR2 is YYREEE (reference sequence). Trimming removed 0 bases at V and 5 bases at J, with 21 bases between. Here the CDR3 reads CASSLGGPLKRQNNEQFF. Here the CDR3 DNA reads TGTGCCAGCAGCTTGGGTGGGCCCCTAAAGCGGCAAAACAATGAGCAGTTCTTC.

This clone was recorded a few times. V usage is TRBV7-9 and J usage is TRBJ2-1; the match to TRBD1 covers 7 bases. Germline CDR1 reads SEHNR; CDR2 reads FQNEAQ (reference sequence). Trimming took 5 bases from V and 7 from J; bases not matched to a gene: 8. This CDR3 spans 14 amino acids. CDR3 residues: CASSTPTGNNEQFF. In nucleotides, the CDR3 is TGTGCCAGCAGCACTCCGACAGGGAATAATGAGCAGTTCTTC.

This chain connects TRBV5-1 to TRBJ2-7; possible D gene TRBD1, 5 bases. V was trimmed by 4 bases and J by 0 bases, leaving 11 bases between them. CDR3 length: 14 amino acids. The germline V gene encodes CDR1 SGHRS and CDR2 YFSETQ. CDR3 coding DNA: TGCGCCAGCAGCCCCAGGGAAAGCTCCTACGAGCAGTACTTC. This sequence encodes CASSPRESSYEQYF.

V usage is TRBV30 and J usage is TRBJ2-7, with D maybe TRBD1 (5 bases). Germline V CDR1 and CDR2: GTSNPN, SVGIG (reference sequence). V was trimmed by 0 bases and J by 6 bases, leaving 15 bases between them. There are 14 residues in the CDR3. CDR3 sequence: CAWSVCRGACEQYF. CDR3 in DNA: TGTGCCTGGAGTGTATGTAGGGGCGCATGCGAGCAGTACTTC.

The chain carries TRBV10-2 and TRBJ1-1; D may be TRBD1 (5 bases). The V and J ends lost 11 bases and 1 base respectively, with 14 bases between them. CDR1 and CDR2 from the germline V gene are WSHSY and SAAADI. CDR3 length: 13 amino acids. CDR3 in amino acids: CAAHSGGNTEAFF. For the CDR3, the DNA is TGCGCCGCCCACAGCGGGGGGAACACTGAAGCTTTCTTT.

The J gene is TRBJ2-1, the V gene TRBV12-2; the tabulated D call, TRBD2, remains unverified against the DNA. TRBV12-2 has pseudogene status. The CDR3 contains 17 residues. The CDR3 region has the DNA TGTGCAAGTCGTCTTCACGGCCTAGCGGGATCGGGGAATGAGCAGTTCTTC. This sequence encodes CASRLHGLAGSGNEQFF.

The V and J genes are TRBV6-5 and TRBJ2-7; D gene ambiguous. The length of the CDR3 is 13 residues. CDR1 MNHEY and CDR2 SVGAGI come from the germline V gene. Trimming pared 4 bases from V and 5 bases from J, leaving 12 bases between. The CDR3 region has the DNA TGTGCCAGCAGTTTTCTCGACAACGACGAGCAGTACTTC. This sequence encodes CASSFLDNDEQYF.

The chain has TRBV27 and TRBJ2-7, with 7 positions matching TRBD1. Trimming cost V 6 bases and J 7 bases; bases outside gene matches: 9. This CDR3 is 13 amino acids long. Germline CDR1 and CDR2: MNHEY and SMNVEV (reference sequence). The CDR3 protein is CASRENRGGEQYF. CDR3 sequence (DNA): TGTGCCAGCAGAGAGAACAGGGGCGGAGAGCAGTACTTC.

This rearrangement joins TRBV28 to TRBJ2-1; D is possibly TRBD1 (6 bases). Germline CDR1 MDHEN, CDR2 SYDVKM. This CDR3 has 16 residues. Trimming removed 2 bases at V and 8 bases at J, with 19 bases between. CDR3 in amino acids: CASSLADRSALDEQFF. The CDR3 nucleotides read TGTGCCAGCAGTTTAGCCGACAGGTCTGCCCTGGATGAGCAGTTCTTC.